Below are 24 T cell receptor beta chains sequenced from a single sample in a study of blood T cell repertoires in COVID-19. Generated by immunoSEQ multiplex PCR, the TCRdb table keeps only in-frame clones and is missing some. The repertoire consists of over 200,000 clones, with more than 80% occurring once and the leading ten covering 2% to 3%. The specimen sequenced was peripheral blood. These receptors came from a man in his thirties or forties with COVID-19, enrolled during active disease.

This sequence joins TRBV10-1 and TRBJ1-5, with TRBD1 matching over 11 bases. The CDR3 length is 14 residues. With 9 bases clipped from V and 2 bases from J, the junction kept 3 bases outside the gene matches. The germline CDR1 and CDR2 sequences are WNHNN and SYGVQD (reference sequence). The CDR3 sequence: CARQGQGGNQPQHF. DNA for the CDR3: TGCGCCAGACAGGGACAGGGGGGCAATCAGCCCCAGCATTTT.

The chain is built from TRBV6-6 and TRBJ2-7; 7 positions match TRBD2. The length of the CDR3 is 14 residues. Trimming at V came to 2 bases and at J to 2 bases, leaving 3 bases not matched to a gene. Germline assignment: CDR1 MNHNY and CDR2 SVGAGI (reference sequence). CDR3 in DNA: TGTGCCAGCAGTTACGCGGGAGAGCCCTACGAGCAGTACTTC. The encoded protein is CASSYAGEPYEQYF.

The gene calls are TRBV11-3 and TRBJ2-4, with 7 bases matching TRBD1. Germline CDR1 reads SGHNT; CDR2 reads YENEEA. J lost 0 bases, V lost 4 bases, and 18 bases had no gene match. The CDR3 covers 20 residues. The DNA for the CDR3 is TGTGCCAGCAGCTACAACCTACGGACAGGCTGGGTCATAGCCAAAAACATTCAGTACTTC. This encodes CASSYNLRTGWVIAKNIQYF.

This clone appeared once. The rearrangement uses TRBV19 and TRBJ2-7, with 7 bases lining up with TRBD2. This CDR3 comprises 14 residues. The V gene end was trimmed by 5 bases and the J gene end by 3 bases; junction bases not matched to a gene: 7. Germline-derived CDR1 and CDR2 are LNHDA and SQIVND (reference sequence). The CDR3 sequence is CASSWGRGDYEQYF. CDR3 DNA: TGTGCCAGTAGTTGGGGTCGGGGGGACTACGAGCAGTACTTC.

The sample holds a few counts of this clone. The rearrangement links TRBV6-2 or TRBV6-3 to TRBJ2-7; D is unresolved. This CDR3 has 14 residues. Per the germline V gene, CDR1 is MNHEY and CDR2 is SVGEGT. With 2 bases removed from V and 5 bases from J, the gap between germline ends came to 13 bases. CDR3 nucleotide sequence: TGTGCCAGCAGTTACGAGGCGGCAAGTAACGAGCAGTACTTC. Amino acids: CASSYEAASNEQYF.

This rearrangement joins TRBV9 to TRBJ1-6; 9 nucleotides align to TRBD1. Trimming took 0 bases from V and 10 from J; bases not matched to a gene: 8. Germline-derived CDR1 and CDR2 are SGDLS and YYNGEE. The CDR3 length is 16 residues. The chain's CDR3 is CASSVEGQGYGSPLHF. In DNA, the CDR3 is TGTGCCAGCAGCGTAGAGGGACAGGGATATGGCTCACCCCTCCACTTT.

CDR3 nucleotide sequence: TGTGCCAGCAGTGAAGCAGGGGACAGGATCTATGGCTACACCTTC. This codes for CASSEAGDRIYGYTF. The J gene is TRBJ1-2, the V gene TRBV6-1; 8 bases are a match to TRBD1. The CDR3 is made up of 15 amino acids. V shed 0 bases, J shed 4 bases, and the junction held 4 bases outside the gene matches. The germline CDR1 and CDR2 sequences are MNHNS and SASEGT.

This chain connects TRBV29-1 to TRBJ1-1; 7 nucleotides match TRBD1. There are 13 residues in the CDR3. Trimming at V came to 5 bases and at J to 0 bases, leaving 3 bases not matched to a gene. CDR1 is SQVTM and CDR2 is ANQGSEA in the germline V gene. The DNA for the CDR3 is TGCAGCGTTTGGGGACAGATGAACACTGAAGCTTTCTTT. Encoded protein: CSVWGQMNTEAFF.

J is TRBJ2-1 and V is TRBV2, with TRBD2 matching over 10 bases. Germline CDR1 reads SNHLY; CDR2 reads FYNNEI. The CDR3 covers 15 residues. V shed 4 bases and J 8 bases; nucleotides not matched to a gene: 8. The CDR3 sequence is CASSVEQRGGHEQFF. CDR3 nucleotide sequence: TGTGCCAGCAGTGTGGAACAGCGGGGGGGCCATGAGCAGTTCTTC.

The chain employs TRBV28 and TRBJ2-7; 8 bases match TRBD2. CDR1 and CDR2 from the germline V gene are MDHEN and SYDVKM. This CDR3 has 17 amino acids. V was pared by 10 bases and J by 7 bases, with 24 bases of the junction left unmatched. CDR3 in DNA: TGTGCCACCCATCCGCCCCCTCGGCCTCTAGCGGGTTCGGAGCAGTACTTC. This gives the protein CATHPPPRPLAGSEQYF.

This chain uses TRBV2 with TRBJ2-7, with 12 positions matching TRBD2. This CDR3 comprises 14 residues. V was clipped by 6 bases and J by 3 bases; unmatched bases: 3. Germline V gene data show CDR1 as SNHLY and CDR2 as FYNNEI. The CDR3 loop reads CASRRLAGDYEQYF. The DNA for the CDR3 is TGTGCCAGCAGGCGACTAGCGGGAGACTACGAGCAGTACTTC. The full variable domain, its missing parts supplied by reference TRBV2 and TRBJ2-7, is EPEVTQTPSHQVTQMGQEVILRCVPISNHLYFYWYRQILGQKVEFLVSFYNNEISEKSEIFDDQFSVERPDGSNFTLKIRSTKLEDSAMYFCASRRLAGDYEQYFGPGTRLTVT.

The genes are TRBV5-8 and TRBJ1-5, with a possible D match to TRBD1 (6 bases). CDR1 is SGHTS and CDR2 is YDEGEE in the germline V gene. Trimming removed 8 bases at V and 3 bases at J, with 15 bases between. This CDR3 is 14 amino acids long. The CDR3 spells CASYRDRANQPQHF. In DNA form, the CDR3 reads TGTGCCAGTTACAGGGATAGGGCCAATCAGCCCCAGCATTTT.

The chain is built from TRBV6-2 or TRBV6-3 and TRBJ2-1; 12 bases are a match to TRBD1. V dropped 5 bases and J dropped 3; count of bases not matched to a gene: 14. The CDR3 is made up of 19 amino acids. The germline gives CDR1 MNHEY, CDR2 SVGEGT. The DNA for the CDR3 is TGTGCCAGCAGTACCCCACGGGACAGGGGGCCCCTACTCTACAATGAGCAGTTCTTC. Amino acid sequence: CASSTPRDRGPLLYNEQFF.

The CDR3 protein is CASSQPGSGEAFF. The CDR3, as DNA: TGTGCCAGCAGTCAACCAGGGTCGGGTGAAGCTTTCTTT. The rearrangement uses TRBV25-1 and TRBJ1-1; D might be TRBD1 (5 bases). V dropped 5 bases and J dropped 7 bases, with 14 bases sitting between them. The CDR3 has 13 amino acids. Germline lookup yields CDR1 MGHDK and CDR2 SYGVNS.

The V gene is TRBV24-1, the J gene TRBJ2-3, with 12 nucleotides matching TRBD2. Germline loops: CDR1 KGHDR, CDR2 SFDVKD. With V trimmed by 4 bases and J by 4 bases, 5 bases remained unmatched. This CDR3 spans 16 amino acids. The CDR3 coding sequence is TGTGCCACCAGTGACCCTAGCGGGGGGGCCTCAGATACGCAGTATTTT. Translating gives CATSDPSGGASDTQYF.

The rearrangement uses TRBV6-4 and TRBJ2-1; D is possibly TRBD1 (6 bases). The V end lost 7 bases, the J end lost 5 bases, and 18 bases lay between the germline ends. The CDR3 runs 15 residues. Germline lookup yields CDR1 MRHNA and CDR2 SNTAGT. In DNA form, the CDR3 reads TGTGCCAGCATTTTCCCAAATGGGGGCCACAATGAGCAGTTCTTC. It codes for CASIFPNGGHNEQFF.

V usage is TRBV15 and J usage is TRBJ2-5, with 10 bases matching TRBD2. The CDR3 covers 16 residues. The V gene's germline CDR1 is LNHNV and CDR2 YYDKDF (reference sequence). J lost 6 bases, V lost 3 bases, and 10 bases had no gene match. The CDR3 DNA sequence: TGTGCCACCAGCAGGAGCGGGGGGGCCCTCTATCAGACCCAGTACTTC. This codes for CATSRSGGALYQTQYF. Full variable domain (rest looked up from reference TRBV15 and TRBJ2-5): DAMVIQNPRYQVTQFGKPVTLSCSQTLNHNVMYWYQQKSSQAPKLLFHYYDKDFNNEADTPDNFQSRRPNTSFCFLDIRSPGLGDTAMYLCATSRSGGALYQTQYFGPGTRLLVL.

CDR3 coding DNA: TGTGCCAGTGACTTATTAGGGGGCCCAAATCAGCCCCAGCATTTT. This encodes CASDLLGGPNQPQHF. This chain connects TRBV19 to TRBJ1-5, with 7 bases matching TRBD1. Trimming removed 8 bases from V and 4 bases from J; junction bases left unmatched: 11. Germline V gives CDR1 LNHDA, CDR2 SQIVND (reference sequence). The CDR3 loop spans 15 amino acids.

The genes are TRBV19 and TRBJ2-7; 9 bases agree with TRBD1. Germline CDR1 is LNHDA and CDR2 is SQIVND (reference sequence). With 3 bases clipped from V and 7 bases from J, the junction kept 7 bases outside the gene matches. The CDR3 spans 14 residues. As DNA, the CDR3 is TGTGCCAGTAGTATTCCGGGACAGGGCCAGGAGCAGTACTTC. Protein: CASSIPGQGQEQYF. Complete variable domain (other parts from reference TRBV19 and TRBJ2-7): DGGITQSPKYLFRKEGQNVTLSCEQNLNHDAMYWYRQDPGQGLRLIYYSQIVNDFQKGDIAEGYSVSREKKESFPLTVTSAQKNPTAFYLCASSIPGQGQEQYFGPGTRLTVT.

The V gene is TRBV15, the J gene TRBJ1-4, with a tentative D call TRBD1 (6 bases). CDR1 is LNHNV and CDR2 is YYDKDF in the germline V gene (reference sequence). Deletions cut 1 base from V and 4 bases from J, with 10 bases between. This CDR3 is built from 15 residues. The CDR3 reads CATSRGTGINEKLFF. DNA of the CDR3: TGTGCCACCAGCAGAGGTACAGGGATTAATGAAAAACTGTTTTTT.

The genes are TRBV27 and TRBJ1-2; weak D call: TRBD1 (6 bases). The V and J ends lost 5 bases and 5 bases respectively, with 18 bases between them. Germline V gene lookup returns CDR1 MNHEY and CDR2 SMNVEV (reference sequence). This CDR3 is 15 amino acids long. CDR3 DNA: TGTGCCAGCAGTCCAATGGAGGGGGGAGGGTATGGCTACACCTTC. Translated: CASSPMEGGGYGYTF.

The chain has TRBV7-9 and TRBJ2-7; 11 nucleotides align to TRBD2. This CDR3 is 15 amino acids long. Losses at the gene ends were 3 bases for V and 6 bases for J; bases not matched to a gene: 7. The V gene's germline CDR1 is SEHNR and CDR2 FQNEAQ (reference sequence). The CDR3 protein is CASSFLSGGATEQYF. The CDR3 region has the DNA TGTGCCAGCAGCTTCCTTAGCGGGGGGGCGACCGAGCAGTACTTC.

The chain couples TRBV28 to TRBJ1-1; D remains unclear. Trimming left V 2 bases short and J 11 bases short, with 18 bases between. This CDR3 comprises 14 residues. CDR1 MDHEN and CDR2 SYDVKM come from the germline V gene. This CDR3 reads CASSLASSRWRAFF. The CDR3 coding sequence is TGTGCCAGCAGTTTAGCCTCGTCTCGGTGGAGGGCTTTCTTT.

The rearrangement links TRBV4-3 to TRBJ1-6, with D maybe TRBD1 (5 bases). Trimming pared 1 base from V and 6 bases from J, leaving 10 bases between. CDR3 length: 15 residues. Germline assignment: CDR1 LGHNA and CDR2 YSLEER. In DNA form, the CDR3 reads TGCGCCAGCAGCCAAGCGAAGGGGCCTAATTCACCCCTCCACTTT. This encodes CASSQAKGPNSPLHF.